This TCR beta chain was found in a study of chronic HIV infection and antiretroviral therapy. Each CDR3 protein gets one entry after TCRdb re-called the 5' RACE reads with MiXCR. The repertoire has approximately 30,000 distinct CDR3 sequences, 8% to 10% of them found once; the top ten carry about 2.7%. The CDR3 runs to 13 residues. Per germline, CDR1 LGHDT and CDR2 YNNKEL (reference sequence). V lost 4 bases and J lost 3, with 10 bases in between. This clonotype is medium-sized by share. What was sequenced was peripheral blood. This receptor was taken from an adult who had HIV and had not received antiretroviral therapy, or was an uninfected healthy control (not recorded which). The genes are TRBV3-1 and TRBJ2-7, with D hard to call. The CDR3 region is CASSLNSGYEQYF. In DNA, the CDR3 is TGTGCCAGCAGCCTTAACTCGGGCTACGAGCAGTACTTC.